Below, one TCR beta chain is given with its context. The antigen remains undetermined. This sample was included in a study of identical twins. Losses at the gene ends were 5 bases for V and 3 bases for J; bases not matched to a gene: 9. The CDR3 sequence is 15 residues long. The germline CDR1 and CDR2 sequences are MNHEY and SVGEGT. Study-level findings and limits: Diverse VJ usage suggested most zero-insertion clonotypes were not invariant T cells. Recombination models fit unrelated individuals' TCR alpha sharing but underestimated twins'.

cDNA molecules carried unique molecular identifiers, and template switching added a universal primer site. TCRdb re-derived calls from the 5' RACE reads in MiXCR, one entry per CDR3 protein. The sample has over 300 distinct CDR3 sequences, approximately 75% seen once. This sequence originates from a woman aged 18-30 years in good health. This table probably holds off-target reads from a library built for another chain. The chain recombines TRBV6-2 or TRBV6-3 with TRBJ2-5, with TRBD2 identical over 7 bases. The sequenced sample consisted of memory (CD45RO+) T cells sorted from blood. The CDR3 sequence is CASSRASGTKETQYF. In DNA, the CDR3 is TGTGCCAGCAGTAGAGCTTCGGGGACTAAAGAGACCCAGTACTTC.